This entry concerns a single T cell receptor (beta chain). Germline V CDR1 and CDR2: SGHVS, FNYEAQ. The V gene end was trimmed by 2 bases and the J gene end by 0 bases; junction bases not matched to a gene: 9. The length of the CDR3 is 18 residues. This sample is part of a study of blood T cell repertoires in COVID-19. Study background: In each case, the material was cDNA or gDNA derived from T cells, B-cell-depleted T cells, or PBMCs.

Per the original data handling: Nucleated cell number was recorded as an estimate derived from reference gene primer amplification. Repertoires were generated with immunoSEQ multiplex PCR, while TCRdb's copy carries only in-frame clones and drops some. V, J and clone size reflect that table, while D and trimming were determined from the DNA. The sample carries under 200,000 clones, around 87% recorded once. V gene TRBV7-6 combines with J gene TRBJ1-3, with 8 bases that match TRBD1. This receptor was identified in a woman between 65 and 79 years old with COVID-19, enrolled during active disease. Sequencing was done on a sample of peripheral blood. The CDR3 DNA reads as TGTGCCAGCAGCTTACGGGTTACAGGGGGAAGCTCTGGAAACACCATATATTTT. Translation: CASSLRVTGGSSGNTIYF.